One and the same sample provided the 20 T cell receptor beta chains below, sequenced in a study of Tregs in tolerant kidney transplant recipients. The repertoire was sequenced with immunoSEQ multiplex PCR; TCRdb's copy has only in-frame clones and lacks some. Of 120,000 or so clones in the sample, roughly nine tenths were seen once. The sample comprised CD4+ T cells from blood. All receptors derive from a human donor in good health.

The rearrangement links TRBV7-8 to TRBJ1-1, with D uncertain. Per the germline V gene, CDR1 is SGHVS and CDR2 is FQNEAQ. V was shortened by 4 bases and J by 2 bases, with 14 bases between the two germline ends. The CDR3 extends over 15 amino acids. CDR3 protein: CASSWTARGNTEAFF. The CDR3, as DNA: TGTGCCAGCAGCTGGACGGCCCGGGGTAACACTGAAGCTTTCTTT.

The V gene is TRBV5-4, the J gene TRBJ2-5; the match to TRBD1 covers 9 bases. V lost 6 bases, J lost 3 bases, and 15 bases stayed unmatched. The length of the CDR3 is 17 residues. Per the germline V gene, CDR1 is SGHNT and CDR2 is YYREEE (reference sequence). For the CDR3, the DNA is TGTGCCAGCACCTCACCGGGACAGGGCAGAAATAAAGAGACCCAGTACTTC. Protein sequence: CASTSPGQGRNKETQYF.

V usage is TRBV11-2 and J usage is TRBJ1-1, with TRBD1 as a possible D gene (5 bases). This CDR3 region has 15 residues. Germline loops: CDR1 SGHAT, CDR2 FQNNGV. Trimming removed 1 base from V and 4 bases from J, with 13 bases in between. The CDR3 protein is CASSLGGAGGTEAFF. The CDR3 region has the DNA TGTGCCAGCAGCTTAGGAGGGGCGGGGGGCACTGAAGCTTTCTTT.

The sample holds one count of this clone. V and J are TRBV7-3 and TRBJ2-2, with 9 bases aligning to TRBD1. Looked up from germline, CDR1 is SGHTA and CDR2 is FQGTGA. CDR3 size: 16 residues. V lost 6 bases to trimming and J lost 2 bases; unmatched junction nucleotides: 7. The CDR3 here is CASRLPGQGNTGELFF. CDR3 DNA: TGTGCCAGCAGGCTACCGGGACAGGGTAACACCGGGGAGCTGTTTTTT. Filled out from reference TRBV7-3 and TRBJ2-2, the complete variable domain reads GAGVSQTPSNKVTEKGKYVELRCDPISGHTALYWYRQSLGQGPEFLIYFQGTGAADDSGLPNDRFFAVRPEGSVSTLKIQRTERGDSAVYLCASRLPGQGNTGELFFGEGSRLTVL.

The chain couples TRBV5-1 to TRBJ1-1; 7 bases map to TRBD1. J gave up 3 bases and V 4 bases, and 6 bases lay outside the gene matches. The CDR3 contains 14 residues. CDR1 and CDR2 from the germline V gene are SGHRS and YFSETQ. The CDR3 DNA is TGCGCCAGCAGCCCGACCGGACAGGACACTGAAGCTTTCTTT. It is translated as CASSPTGQDTEAFF.

In this sample, this clone turned up once. V usage is TRBV2 and J usage is TRBJ2-7, with TRBD2 as a possible D gene (5 bases). Germline V lookup: CDR1 SNHLY, CDR2 FYNNEI. V was cut by 6 bases and J by 6 bases, with 6 bases left in between. The CDR3 covers 10 residues. The CDR3 is CASRGVEQYF. For the CDR3, the DNA is TGTGCCAGCAGGGGAGTCGAGCAGTACTTC. The full variable domain, with the rest looked up from reference TRBV2 and TRBJ2-7, is EPEVTQTPSHQVTQMGQEVILRCVPISNHLYFYWYRQILGQKVEFLVSFYNNEISEKSEIFDDQFSVERPDGSNFTLKIRSTKLEDSAMYFCASRGVEQYFGPGTRLTVT.

The chain links TRBV7-9 to TRBJ2-7; D call uncertain. V lost 1 base and J 5 bases, leaving 15 bases between the germline ends. The germline V gene has CDR1 SEHNR and CDR2 FQNEAQ (reference sequence). The CDR3 loop spans 15 amino acids. The CDR3 nucleotides are TGTGCCAGCAGCTTAGGTTGGTGGGGTTTGGACGAGCAGTACTTC. Encoded protein: CASSLGWWGLDEQYF.

The chain recombines TRBV7-2 with TRBJ1-2, with 7 bases identical to TRBD1. Germline trimming cut 1 base from V and 1 base from J; bases unmatched to any gene: 6. The CDR3 covers 16 residues. From germline, CDR1 is SGHTA and CDR2 FQGNSA. CDR3 sequence (DNA): TGTGCCAGCAGCTTAGACTCGACAGGGTATAACTATGGCTACACCTTC. Its protein product is CASSLDSTGYNYGYTF.

Notes on this clone: The identical CDR3 is also encoded by other nucleotide sequences in the sample. This chain links TRBV6-1 with TRBJ1-5; D is possibly TRBD1 (5 bases). Germline-derived CDR1 and CDR2 are MNHNS and SASEGT. V was trimmed by 7 bases and J by 6 bases, leaving 19 bases between them. This CDR3 is built from 15 residues. The CDR3 nucleotides read TGTGCCAGCAACCCCCGCCAGGGTAGAAGTCAGCCCCAGCATTTT. Amino acid sequence: CASNPRQGRSQPQHF.

This clone was seen a single time. The chain combines TRBV10-3 with TRBJ1-2; weak D call: TRBD1 (6 bases). Germline V lookup: CDR1 ENHRY, CDR2 SYGVKD. The ends were cut back, 3 bases at V and 4 bases at J, with 18 bases in the middle. The CDR3 runs 16 residues. The CDR3 here is CAISDQTPGHIYGYTF. CDR3 DNA: TGTGCCATCAGTGATCAGACTCCGGGACACATCTATGGCTACACCTTC.

The rearrangement joins TRBV7-6 to TRBJ2-1; 9 nucleotides line up with TRBD1. The V segment lost 7 bases and the J segment 6 bases; nucleotides outside the gene matches: 7. The CDR3 is 14 residues long. Germline values: CDR1 SGHVS, CDR2 FNYEAQ. The CDR3 bases are TGTGCCAGCACCGGGACAGGGAGGTCCAATGAGCAGTTCTTC. It is translated as CASTGTGRSNEQFF. Complete variable domain (other parts from reference TRBV7-6 and TRBJ2-1): GAGVSQSPRYKVTKRGQDVALRCDPISGHVSLYWYRQALGQGPEFLTYFNYEAQQDKSGLPNDRFSAERPEGSISTLTIQRTEQRDSAMYRCASTGTGRSNEQFFGPGTRLTVL.

The CDR3 DNA follows: TGTGCCAGCAGTCTCGGGCCAAAATACGAGCAGTACTTC. Translating it yields CASSLGPKYEQYF. The chain employs TRBV5-6 and TRBJ2-7; D ambiguous. The CDR3 length is 13 residues. From germline, CDR1 is SGHDT and CDR2 YYEEEE. V was shortened by 5 bases and J by 4 bases, with 13 bases between the two germline ends.

This clone is deemed medium-sized. This chain's CDR3 is CAWSGRRGEPEAFF. The CDR3 DNA reads as TGTGCCTGGAGTGGCCGGAGGGGTGAGCCTGAAGCTTTCTTT. J is TRBJ1-1 and V is TRBV30; possible D gene TRBD1, 5 bases. Germline CDR1 reads GTSNPN; CDR2 reads SVGIG (reference sequence). This CDR3 is built from 14 residues. V dropped 1 base and J dropped 6 bases, with 15 bases sitting between them. Complete variable domain (other parts from reference TRBV30 and TRBJ1-1): SQTIHQWPATLVQPVGSPLSLECTVEGTSNPNLYWYRQAAGRGLQLLFYSVGIGQISSEVPQNLSASRPQDRQFILSSKKLLLSDSGFYLCAWSGRRGEPEAFFGQGTRLTVV.

The chain joins TRBV9 to TRBJ1-3, with D unresolved. V lost 3 bases and J lost 7, with 20 bases in between. This CDR3 is 16 amino acids long. CDR1 is SGDLS and CDR2 is YYNGEE in the germline V gene. CDR3 nucleotide sequence: TGTGCCAGCAGCGCCTCGGTTGGAGGACTGGCCAACACCATATATTTT. Translation: CASSASVGGLANTIYF.

V gene TRBV10-3 combines with J gene TRBJ2-7, with D possibly matching TRBD1 (5 bases). Trimming cost V 1 base and J 4 bases, with 8 bases left between them. The CDR3 spans 13 residues. CDR1 and CDR2 (germline): ENHRY, SYGVKD. The chain's CDR3 is CAISEFRVYEQYF. The CDR3 DNA is TGTGCCATCAGTGAGTTCAGGGTATACGAGCAGTACTTC.

This rearrangement joins TRBV7-9 to TRBJ1-5; D is undetermined. Per the germline V gene, CDR1 is SEHNR and CDR2 is FQNEAQ (reference sequence). The CDR3 is 14 amino acids. V was cut by 3 bases and J by 1 base, with 7 bases left in between. The CDR3 reads CASSLFSSNQPQHF. DNA for the CDR3: TGTGCCAGCAGCTTGTTCAGCAGCAATCAGCCCCAGCATTTT.

V is TRBV10-2 and J is TRBJ2-7; D gene ambiguous. The CDR3 is 14 residues long. V was clipped by 0 bases and J by 2 bases, with 8 bases between them. In germline, CDR1 is WSHSY, CDR2 SAAADI. CDR3 protein: CASSESRLTYEQYF. CDR3 DNA sequence: TGCGCCAGCAGTGAGTCGAGGCTGACCTACGAGCAGTACTTC.

The CDR3 coding sequence is TGTGCCAGCAGCTCAAGCGGGAGTGGTAGCAATGAGCAGTTCTTC. Amino acids: CASSSSGSGSNEQFF. This rearrangement joins TRBV9 to TRBJ2-1; TRBD2 agrees at 8 bases. Germline CDR1 is SGDLS and CDR2 is YYNGEE. The CDR3 spans 15 residues. Trimming took 4 bases from V and 6 from J; bases not matched to a gene: 9.

This rearrangement joins TRBV11-3 to TRBJ2-2; TRBD1 agrees at 9 bases. The CDR3 has 16 residues. CDR1 and CDR2 from the germline V gene are SGHNT and YENEEA. Trimming took 1 base from V and 5 from J; bases not matched to a gene: 5. For the CDR3, the DNA is TGTGCCAGCAGCTTAGGGTCGACAGGGGGTACCGGGGAGCTGTTTTTT. This encodes CASSLGSTGGTGELFF. Based on the CDR3 plus reference TRBV11-3 and TRBJ2-2, the full variable domain is EAGVVQSPRYKIIEKKQPVAFWCNPISGHNTLYWYLQNLGQGPELLIRYENEEAVDDSQLPKDRFSAERLKGVDSTLKIQPAELGDSAVYLCASSLGSTGGTGELFFGEGSRLTVL.

The J gene is TRBJ2-7, the V gene TRBV2; 12 bases are a match to TRBD2. The CDR3 runs to 14 residues. Germline lookup yields CDR1 SNHLY and CDR2 FYNNEI. Losses at the gene ends were 6 bases for V and 6 bases for J; bases not matched to a gene: 6. The CDR3 protein is CASSKTTSGGEQYF. The CDR3 nucleotides read TGTGCCAGCAGCAAGACGACTAGCGGGGGCGAGCAGTACTTC.